A selection of T cell receptor beta chains follows, all from one sample in a study of T cell responses to AZD1222 COVID-19 vaccine. Data came from immunoSEQ multiplex PCR; TCRdb stores just in-frame clones and leaves some out. The sample lists 95,000 to 150,000 clones; around 91% were seen once. The source material was peripheral blood, sampled on day 0 of AZD1222 vaccination. The origin of the receptors is an adult in good health. Both conserved end residues are trimmed from each CDR3. A D gene is named only where the DNA matches it firmly.

TRBV2	TRBJ1-4	TRBD1	ASSEQGGPEKLF
TRBV6-9	TRBJ1-1	TRBD1	ASSYDRGLDTEAF
TRBV7-3	TRBJ1-2	TRBD1	ASSSSSTGGGYT
TRBV18	TRBJ1-4	TRBD1	ASSTTGQGINEKLF
TRBV6-5	TRBJ1-1	NA	ASSYETGNTEAF
TRBV10-2	TRBJ1-1	NA	ASSVEAGITEAF
TRBV28	TRBJ1-5	TRBD1	ASMTGGRRQPQH
TRBV5-1	TRBJ1-4	NA	ASSLDREKLF
TRBV18	TRBJ2-1	TRBD1	ASSPPGQGINSYNEQF
TRBV4-1	TRBJ1-2	NA	ASSQDPRDQYGYT
TRBV6-5	TRBJ1-5	NA	ASSSDIAQH
TRBV19	TRBJ2-5	NA	ASSIGGVATQETQY
TRBV24-1	TRBJ1-5	TRBD1	ATSVSGTGNQPQH
TRBV18	TRBJ1-2	NA	ASSPGQDYGYT
TRBV4-1	TRBJ1-3	NA	ASSQATESGNTIY
TRBV5-4	TRBJ2-3	TRBD1	ASSLGQATDTQY
TRBV27	TRBJ2-1	TRBD2	ASSFRLAGAPIYEQF
TRBV19	TRBJ2-1	NA	ASSISRYNEQF